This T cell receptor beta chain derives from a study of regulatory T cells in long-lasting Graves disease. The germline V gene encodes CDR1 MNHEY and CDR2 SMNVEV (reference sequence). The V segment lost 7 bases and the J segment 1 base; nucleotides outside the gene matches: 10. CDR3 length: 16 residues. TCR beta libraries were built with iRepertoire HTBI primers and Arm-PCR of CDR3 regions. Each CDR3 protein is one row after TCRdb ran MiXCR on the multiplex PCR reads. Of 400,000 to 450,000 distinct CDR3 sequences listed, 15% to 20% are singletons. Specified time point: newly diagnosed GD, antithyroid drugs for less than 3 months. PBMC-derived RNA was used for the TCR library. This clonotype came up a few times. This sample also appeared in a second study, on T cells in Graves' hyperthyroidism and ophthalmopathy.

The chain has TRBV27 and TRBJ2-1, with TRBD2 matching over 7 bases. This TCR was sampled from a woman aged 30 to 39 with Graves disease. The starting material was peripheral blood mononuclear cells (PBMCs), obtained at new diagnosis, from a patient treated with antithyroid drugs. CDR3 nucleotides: TGTGCCAGCAAGGACGGCGGGAGTGTGTCCTACAATGAGCAGTTCTTC. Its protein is CASKDGGSVSYNEQFF.